Each of the 16 T cell receptor beta chains below was sequenced from the same sample in a study of shared clonotypes between healthy human individuals. As defined, naive CD8 cells were CD45RO-negative and positively selected for CCR7, with terminally differentiated effector memory CD45RA+ cells excluded. Clones were sequenced by immunoSEQ multiplex PCR, and TCRdb holds only the in-frame ones, with some missing. The sample includes hundreds of thousands of clones, roughly 96% of them seen just once. Sequences were obtained from naive CD8+ T cells sorted from blood. The source is a man under 40 in good health.

The chain recombines TRBV29-1 with TRBJ2-2, with D possibly matching TRBD1 (6 bases). V gave up 5 bases and J gave up 2 bases, with 9 bases separating them. The germline V gene has CDR1 SQVTM and CDR2 ANQGSEA. The CDR3 totals 13 residues. CDR3 loop: CSVPRGNTGELFF. The DNA of the CDR3 is TGCAGCGTTCCCAGGGGCAACACCGGGGAGCTGTTTTTT.

This chain joins TRBV28 and TRBJ2-1; D is unclear. CDR1 and CDR2 from the germline V gene are MDHEN and SYDVKM. V was trimmed by 5 bases and J by 6 bases, leaving 23 bases between them. This CDR3 contains 17 residues. CDR3 DNA sequence: TGTGCCAGCAGTACAATACGTGAGACGGCCAACCGCAATGAGCAGTTCTTC. Translated: CASSTIRETANRNEQFF.

The chain carries TRBV7-6 and TRBJ2-2, with TRBD2 matching over 14 bases. This CDR3 has 18 residues. V lost 4 bases and J lost 1; bases outside the gene matches: 5. Looked up from germline, CDR1 is SGHVS and CDR2 is FNYEAQ. CDR3 DNA sequence: TGTGCCAGCAGCTCCGGGACTAGCGGGAGCCTGAACACCGGGGAGCTGTTTTTT. Translating gives CASSSGTSGSLNTGELFF.

This clone was picked up one time. The chain employs TRBV9 and TRBJ2-1, with D uncertain. Germline V lookup: CDR1 SGDLS, CDR2 YYNGEE. Trimming cost V 3 bases and J 2 bases, with 15 bases left between them. The CDR3 spans 16 residues. The CDR3 loop reads CASSASWSPAYNEQFF. DNA for the CDR3: TGTGCCAGCAGCGCCAGCTGGAGCCCGGCCTACAATGAGCAGTTCTTC.

The CDR3 reads CASSLAGGLANEQFF. The CDR3 DNA reads as TGCGCCAGCAGCTTGGCGGGAGGGCTCGCCAATGAGCAGTTCTTC. J is TRBJ2-1 and V is TRBV5-1; TRBD2 matches 8 bases. Looked up from germline, CDR1 is SGHRS and CDR2 is YFSETQ. J lost 6 bases, V lost 0 bases, and 5 bases had no gene match. The length of the CDR3 is 15 residues. The full variable domain, its missing parts supplied by reference TRBV5-1 and TRBJ2-1, is KAGVTQTPRYLIKTRGQQVTLSCSPISGHRSVSWYQQTPGQGLQFLFEYFSETQRNKGNFPGRFSGRQFSNSRSEMNVSTLELGDSALYLCASSLAGGLANEQFFGPGTRLTVL.

This chain links TRBV5-4 with TRBJ2-7; 7 bases match TRBD2. Germline values: CDR1 SGHNT, CDR2 YYREEE (reference sequence). CDR3 length: 14 residues. V lost 4 bases, J lost 1 base, and 5 bases stayed unmatched. Written as DNA, the CDR3 is TGTGCCAGCAGCGATACCGGGAGGTCCTACGAGCAGTACTTC. Translation gives CASSDTGRSYEQYF.

The chain uses TRBV27 and TRBJ2-3, with TRBD2 as a possible D gene (6 bases). The germline gives CDR1 MNHEY, CDR2 SMNVEV (reference sequence). CDR3 length equals 16 residues. Deletions cut 2 bases from V and 0 bases from J, with 12 bases between. CDR3 nucleotide sequence: TGTGCCAGCAGTTTACTCCTAGCGACTAGCACAGATACGCAGTATTTT. The encoded protein is CASSLLLATSTDTQYF.

J is TRBJ1-1 and V is TRBV4-1; unclear D gene. Germline V gene data show CDR1 as MGHRA and CDR2 as YSYEKL. With 3 bases removed from V and 0 bases from J, the gap between germline ends came to 5 bases. CDR3 length equals 13 residues. CDR3: CASSQGMNTEAFF. The CDR3 bases are TGCGCCAGCAGCCAGGGGATGAACACTGAAGCTTTCTTT.

DNA for the CDR3: TGTGCCAGCAGCTTAGATGTGTCCGGGACAGCCTTCTACGAGCAGTACTTC. This gives the protein CASSLDVSGTAFYEQYF. This chain joins TRBV11-2 and TRBJ2-7; 7 bases agree with TRBD1. The J segment lost 3 bases and the V segment lost 0 bases, leaving 11 bases of the junction unmatched. The CDR3 runs to 17 residues. Germline V gives CDR1 SGHAT, CDR2 FQNNGV.

V and J are TRBV7-6 and TRBJ1-1; the match to TRBD1 covers 9 bases. Germline assignment: CDR1 SGHVS and CDR2 FNYEAQ. The CDR3 spans 17 residues. V shed 5 bases, J shed 0 bases, and the junction held 10 bases outside the gene matches. The CDR3 DNA reads as TGTGCCAGCAGCACCGTCCCGGGACAGGGTTTGAACACTGAAGCTTTCTTT. This translates into CASSTVPGQGLNTEAFF.

V is TRBV23-1 and J is TRBJ2-1; 9 bases are shared with TRBD1. TRBV23-1 is an ORF; its function is uncertain. The CDR3 is 19 amino acids. Trimming took 8 bases from V and 1 from J; bases not matched to a gene: 18. In DNA, the CDR3 is TGCGCCAGCCCCTCGCACAGGGGGCTTGGGGCCGAGTCCTACAATGAGCAGTTCTTC. As protein: CASPSHRGLGAESYNEQFF.

The CDR3 loop is CASGLGTGGWVTEAFF. The DNA for the CDR3 is TGTGCTAGTGGTTTGGGGACAGGGGGCTGGGTCACTGAAGCTTTCTTT. The V and J genes are TRBV12-5 and TRBJ1-1; 11 bases are shared with TRBD1. Looked up from germline, CDR1 is LGHNT and CDR2 is FRNRAP. The length of the CDR3 is 16 residues. The junction had 5 bases not matched to a gene; V was cut back by 1 base and J by 4 bases. The full variable domain, in which reference TRBV12-5 and TRBJ1-1 provide the parts outside the CDR3, is DARVTQTPRHKVTEMGQEVTMRCQPILGHNTVFWYRQTMMQGLELLAYFRNRAPLDDSGMPKDRFSAEMPDATLATLKIQPSEPRDSAVYFCASGLGTGGWVTEAFFGQGTRLTVV.

V usage is TRBV9 and J usage is TRBJ2-3; D perhaps matches TRBD1 (6 bases). V lost 4 bases, J lost 1 base, and 13 bases lay in between. CDR3 length equals 15 residues. Germline CDR1 is SGDLS and CDR2 is YYNGEE. CDR3 protein: CASSSQGLGTDTQYF. The DNA of the CDR3 is TGTGCCAGCAGCTCTCAGGGGTTAGGCACAGATACGCAGTATTTT. Together with reference TRBV9 and TRBJ2-3, the CDR3 gives the full variable domain: DSGVTQTPKHLITATGQRVTLRCSPRSGDLSVYWYQQSLDQGLQFLIQYYNGEERAKGNILERFSAQQFPDLHSELNLSSLELGDSALYFCASSSQGLGTDTQYFGPGTRLTVL.

V usage is TRBV6-4 and J usage is TRBJ2-2; perhaps TRBD1 as D (6 bases). The length of the CDR3 is 14 residues. Trimming took off 2 bases at V and 7 bases at J, with 11 bases between the two ends. Germline CDR1 MRHNA, CDR2 SNTAGT. CDR3 protein: CASSDAGAGGELFF. In DNA, the CDR3 is TGTGCCAGCAGTGACGCAGGGGCCGGCGGGGAGCTGTTTTTT.

The rearrangement links TRBV5-4 to TRBJ2-2; D perhaps matches TRBD1 (5 bases). Trimming pared 8 bases from V and 2 bases from J, leaving 13 bases between. From germline, CDR1 is SGHNT and CDR2 YYREEE (reference sequence). This CDR3 contains 14 residues. The CDR3 nucleotides are TGTGCCAGTGCCTGGACACCTAACACCGGGGAGCTGTTTTTT. It specifies CASAWTPNTGELFF.

This chain links TRBV25-1 with TRBJ2-1; TRBD1 is a possible D gene (6 bases). Germline V gene data show CDR1 as MGHDK and CDR2 as SYGVNS. V was pared by 4 bases and J by 3 bases, with 10 bases between. The CDR3 is made up of 14 amino acids. CDR3 in amino acids: CASSASTGYNEQFF. The CDR3 region has the DNA TGTGCCAGCAGTGCCTCGACAGGCTACAATGAGCAGTTCTTC.